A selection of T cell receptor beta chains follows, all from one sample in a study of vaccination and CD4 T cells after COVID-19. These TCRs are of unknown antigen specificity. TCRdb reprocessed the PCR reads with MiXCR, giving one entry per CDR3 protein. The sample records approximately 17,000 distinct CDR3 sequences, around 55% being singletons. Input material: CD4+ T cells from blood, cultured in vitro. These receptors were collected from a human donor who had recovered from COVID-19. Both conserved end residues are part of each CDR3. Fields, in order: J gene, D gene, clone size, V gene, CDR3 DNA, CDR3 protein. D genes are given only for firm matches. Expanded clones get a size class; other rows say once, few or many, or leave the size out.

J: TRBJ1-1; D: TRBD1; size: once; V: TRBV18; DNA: TGTGCCAGCTCACCCGGGACAGGCCCTGAGGCAGCTTTCTTT; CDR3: CASSPGTGPEAAFF
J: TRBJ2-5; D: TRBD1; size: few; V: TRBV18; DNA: TGTGCCAGCTCACCACGAAGGGACAGCGAATCCCAAGAGACCCAGTACTTC; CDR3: CASSPRRDSESQETQYF
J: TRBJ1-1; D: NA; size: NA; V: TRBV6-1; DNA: TGTGCCAGCAGGAGATCCGGGGCGCGGACTGAAGCTTTCTTT; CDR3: CASRRSGARTEAFF
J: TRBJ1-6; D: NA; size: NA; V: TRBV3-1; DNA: TGTGCCAGCAGCCAAGTAGGGAGTGATTCACCCCTCCACTTT; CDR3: CASSQVGSDSPLHF
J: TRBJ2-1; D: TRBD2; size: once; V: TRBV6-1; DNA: TGTGCCAGCAGTGACACTAAACGGACTAGCGGGGGGGCCGGGTACAATGAGCAGTTCTTC; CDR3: CASSDTKRTSGGAGYNEQFF
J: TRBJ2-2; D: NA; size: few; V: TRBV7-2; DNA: TGTGCCAGCAGCCAGTACAGGGCCGGGGAGCTGTTTTTT; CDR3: CASSQYRAGELFF
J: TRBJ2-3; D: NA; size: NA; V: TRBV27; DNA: TGTGCCAGCAGTTTACGGGGCACAGATACGCAGTATTTT; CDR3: CASSLRGTDTQYF
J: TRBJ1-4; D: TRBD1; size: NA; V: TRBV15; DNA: TGTGCCACCAGCAGAGGTCGGGGGACAGCAACTAATGAAAAACTGTTTTTT; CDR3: CATSRGRGTATNEKLFF
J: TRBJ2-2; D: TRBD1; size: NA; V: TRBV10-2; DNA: TGCGCCAGCAGGATGGGACAGGGGAACACCGGGGAGCTGTTTTTT; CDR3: CASRMGQGNTGELFF
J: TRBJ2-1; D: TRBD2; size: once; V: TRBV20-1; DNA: TGCAGTGCCACGGGACTAGCAGGGGCCTACAATGAGCAGTTCTTC; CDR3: CSATGLAGAYNEQFF
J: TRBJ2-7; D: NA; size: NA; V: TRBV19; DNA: TGTGCCAGTAGTATACAGGGGGGGGATACAACCTACGAGCAGTACTTC; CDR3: CASSIQGGDTTYEQYF
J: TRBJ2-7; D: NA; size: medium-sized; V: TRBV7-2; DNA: TGTGCCAGCAGCTTAGACACCGTAACGGGCGAGCAGTACTTC; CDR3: CASSLDTVTGEQYF
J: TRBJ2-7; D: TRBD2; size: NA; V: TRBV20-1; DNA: TGCAGTGCGTTTAGCGGGACCTCCTACGAGCAGTACTTC; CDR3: CSAFSGTSYEQYF
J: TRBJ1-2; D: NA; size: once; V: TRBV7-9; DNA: TGTGCCAGCAGCTTTTGGGGAGGAGGCTACACCTTC; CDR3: CASSFWGGGYTF
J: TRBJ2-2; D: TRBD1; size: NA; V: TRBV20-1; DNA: TGCAGTGCTACCGACTATTCAGGGGGCACCGGGGAGCTGTTTTTT; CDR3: CSATDYSGGTGELFF
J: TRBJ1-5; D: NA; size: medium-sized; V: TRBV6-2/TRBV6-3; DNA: TGTGCCAGCAGAGCCGGGGACATCGGATTCAATCAGCCCCAGCATTTT; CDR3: CASRAGDIGFNQPQHF
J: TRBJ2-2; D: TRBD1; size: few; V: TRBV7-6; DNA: TGTGCCAGCAGCCCACGCGGGACAGGGGTAGCCGGGGAGCTGTTTTTT; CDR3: CASSPRGTGVAGELFF
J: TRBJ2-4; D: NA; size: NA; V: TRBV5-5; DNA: TGTGCCAGCAGCTTGGCGGGGATTCTGAGTCTAGCCAAAAACATTCAGTACTTC; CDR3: CASSLAGILSLAKNIQYF
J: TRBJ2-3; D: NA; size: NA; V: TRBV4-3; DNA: TGCGCCAGCAGAATGGGGAGCGAAGATACGCAGTATTTT; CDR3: CASRMGSEDTQYF
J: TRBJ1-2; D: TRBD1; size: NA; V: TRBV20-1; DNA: TGCAGTGCTAGAGGGGACAGGGTTTATGGCTACACCTTC; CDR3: CSARGDRVYGYTF
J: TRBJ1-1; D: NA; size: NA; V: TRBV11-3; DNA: TGTGCCAGCAGCCCTAGGGGCATGACGGGGAACACTGAAGCTTTCTTT; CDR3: CASSPRGMTGNTEAFF
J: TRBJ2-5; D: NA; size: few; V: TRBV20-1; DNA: TGCAGTGCTAGAAGGTGGGACGACCAAGAGACCCAGTACTTC; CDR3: CSARRWDDQETQYF
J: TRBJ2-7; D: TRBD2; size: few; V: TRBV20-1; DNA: TGCAGTGCTAGAGGGACTAGCGGACCCTCCTACGAGCAGTACTTC; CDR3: CSARGTSGPSYEQYF
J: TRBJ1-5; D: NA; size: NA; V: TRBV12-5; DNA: TGTGCTAGTGGTTTGGTACGTCCGCCCCAGCATTTT; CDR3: CASGLVRPPQHF
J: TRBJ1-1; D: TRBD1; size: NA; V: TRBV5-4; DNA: TGTGCCAGCAGCCATAAGACAGGGGAAGCTTTCTTT; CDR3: CASSHKTGEAFF
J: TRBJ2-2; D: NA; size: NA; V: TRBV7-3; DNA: TGTGCCAGCAGCTTACGTGGTGGCACCGGGGAGCTGTTTTTT; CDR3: CASSLRGGTGELFF
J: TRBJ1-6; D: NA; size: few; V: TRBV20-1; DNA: TGCAGTGCTAGAGATCCCAGGAGCTCCTATAATTCACCCCTCCACTTT; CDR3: CSARDPRSSYNSPLHF
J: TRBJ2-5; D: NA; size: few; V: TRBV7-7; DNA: TGTGCTAGCAGCTCGACAGTATACGAAGAGACCCAGTACTTC; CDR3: CASSSTVYEETQYF
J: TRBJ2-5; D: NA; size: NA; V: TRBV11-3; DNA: TGTGCCAGCAGCTTAGATCTATCAAGGGGGTACCAAGAGACCCAGTACTTC; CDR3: CASSLDLSRGYQETQYF
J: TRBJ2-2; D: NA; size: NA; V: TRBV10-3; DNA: TGTGCCATCAGTGCCGGAAACACCGGGGAGCTGTTTTTT; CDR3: CAISAGNTGELFF
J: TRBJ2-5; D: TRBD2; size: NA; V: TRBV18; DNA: TGTGCCAGCTCAACCGGACTAGAAGAGACCCAGTACTTC; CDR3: CASSTGLEETQYF
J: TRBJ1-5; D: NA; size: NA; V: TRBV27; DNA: TGTGCCAGCAGTTTGGTAAAAGGGGACCATAGCAATCAGCCCCAGCATTTT; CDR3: CASSLVKGDHSNQPQHF
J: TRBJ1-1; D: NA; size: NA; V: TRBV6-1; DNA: TGTGCCGGATTGTCTGCCGGGGACACTGAAGCTTTCTTT; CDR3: CAGLSAGDTEAFF
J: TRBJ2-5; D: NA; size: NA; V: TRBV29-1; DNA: TGCAGCGTTGTCGGGTCCGGGATCCTAAGGGCAGAGACCCAGTACTTC; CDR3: CSVVGSGILRAETQYF
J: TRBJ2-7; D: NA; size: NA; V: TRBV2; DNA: TGTGCCAGCCAGACTTCCCCCTACGAGCAGTACTTC; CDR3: CASQTSPYEQYF
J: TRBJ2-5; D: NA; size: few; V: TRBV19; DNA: TGTGCCAGTAGTATACAGGGTTTTCAAGAGACCCAGTACTTC; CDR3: CASSIQGFQETQYF
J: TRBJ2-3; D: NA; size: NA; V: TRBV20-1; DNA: TGCAGTGCTAGAGAGGGTGGGACGGCGGTGGCGCAGTATTTT; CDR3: CSAREGGTAVAQYF
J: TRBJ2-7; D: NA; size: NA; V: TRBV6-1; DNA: TGTGCCAGCACCAAGGGACTGAGCTCCTACGAGCAGTACTTC; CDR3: CASTKGLSSYEQYF
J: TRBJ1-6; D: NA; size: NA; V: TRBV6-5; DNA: TGTGCCAGCAGTTACTCGAGGGGTGATTCACCCCTCCACTTT; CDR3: CASSYSRGDSPLHF
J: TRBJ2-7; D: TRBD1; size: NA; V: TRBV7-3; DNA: TGTGCCAGCAGCTTATCCGTGGGACAGTACTACGAGCAGTACTTC; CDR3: CASSLSVGQYYEQYF